The rows below give T cell receptor beta chains drawn from one sample of a study of identical twins. TCRdb reprocessed the 5' RACE reads with MiXCR, giving one entry per CDR3 protein. The top ten clones hold approximately 2% of a sample with about 280,000 distinct CDR3 sequences, under 9% of them seen once. These data were also filed under a second study, of yellow fever vaccine responses in identical twins.

The sample taken for sequencing was memory (CD45RO+) T cells sorted from blood. The receptors originated from a woman aged 18-29 years in good health. The CDR3 runs from the conserved cysteine through the conserved F or W. A D gene is named only where the DNA matches it firmly. Where a row states a size, it is once, few, many or the class of an expanded clone; other rows omit it.

few NA TRBJ2-7 TRBV20-1 CSARGGSSSYEQYF TGCAGTGCTAGAGGAGGTTCCAGCTCCTACGAGCAGTACTTC
few NA TRBJ1-6 TRBV7-9 CASSLVGGENSPLHF TGTGCCAGCAGCTTAGTGGGAGGGGAGAACTCACCCCTCCACTTT
many NA TRBJ2-2 TRBV15 CATSRASANGELFF TGTGCCACCAGCAGAGCTTCGGCAAACGGGGAGCTGTTTTTT
few NA TRBJ2-7 TRBV20-1 CSARHGSRYEQYF TGCAGTGCTAGACACGGGAGCCGTTACGAGCAGTACTTC
few TRBD2 TRBJ2-3 TRBV9 CASSVLPGLAADTQYF TGTGCCAGCAGCGTACTCCCGGGACTAGCGGCAGATACGCAGTATTTT
NA NA TRBJ2-4 TRBV7-8 CASSLDRDTSSAIQYF TGTGCCAGCAGCTTAGACCGAGACACCAGCTCCGCCATTCAGTACTTC
many NA TRBJ2-5 TRBV4-1 CASSQDSGVTRETQYF TGCGCCAGCAGCCAAGATAGTGGGGTCACGCGAGAGACCCAGTACTTC
few NA TRBJ2-7 TRBV6-6 CASGPHYEQYF TGTGCCAGCGGCCCCCACTACGAGCAGTACTTC
few NA TRBJ2-7 TRBV4-1 CASSQAPAGQRYF TGCGCCAGCAGCCAGGCGCCCGCGGGACAGCGGTACTTC
few TRBD1 TRBJ1-1 TRBV4-1 CASSQGGQGIAEAFF TGCGCCAGCAGCCAAGGGGGACAGGGAATTGCTGAAGCTTTCTTT
NA NA TRBJ2-7 TRBV2 CASRIGDEQYF TGTGCCAGCAGAATAGGAGACGAGCAGTACTTC
NA NA TRBJ1-1 TRBV11-1 CASSPTGVRMSEAFF TGTGCCAGCAGCCCGACAGGAGTTAGGATGTCTGAAGCTTTCTTT
many TRBD2 TRBJ2-2 TRBV5-1 CASRQTSGNTGELFF TGCGCCAGCCGCCAGACTAGCGGGAACACCGGGGAGCTGTTTTTT
many NA TRBJ1-4 TRBV7-2 CASSLYGTNEKLFF TGTGCCAGCAGCCTATATGGGACGAATGAAAAACTGTTTTTT
many NA TRBJ1-2 TRBV5-1 CASSSLSEVYGYTF TGCGCCAGCAGCTCCTTGTCGGAAGTCTATGGCTACACCTTC
NA NA TRBJ2-3 TRBV27 CASSFKDTQYF TGTGCCAGCAGTTTCAAAGATACGCAGTATTTT
many NA TRBJ1-2 TRBV10-3 CAISEEQGYGYTF TGTGCCATCAGTGAAGAACAGGGCTATGGCTACACCTTC
NA TRBD1 TRBJ2-1 TRBV7-7 CASSLLQGSNNEQFF TGTGCCAGCAGCTTATTACAGGGGTCTAACAATGAGCAGTTCTTC
medium-sized TRBD2 TRBJ2-1 TRBV7-8 CASSLDRTRLYNEQFF TGTGCCAGCAGCTTAGATCGGACTAGACTCTACAATGAGCAGTTCTTC
NA NA TRBJ2-3 TRBV18 CASSPVREIGLGTQYF TGTGCCAGCTCACCTGTAAGGGAGATCGGTCTCGGTACGCAGTATTTT
few NA TRBJ2-3 TRBV28 CASSRRTKDTQYF TGTGCCAGCAGTCGCAGGACTAAAGATACGCAGTATTTT
many NA TRBJ2-1 TRBV3-1 CASSQEGLAQQFF TGTGCCAGCAGCCAAGAAGGGCTAGCTCAGCAGTTCTTC
NA NA TRBJ2-2 TRBV2 CASNAYYTGELFF TGTGCCAGCAACGCCTACTACACCGGGGAGCTGTTTTTT
NA NA TRBJ1-3 TRBV27 CASSLDRSSGNTIYF TGTGCCAGCAGTCTTGACCGTTCTTCGGGAAACACCATATATTTT
NA NA TRBJ1-5 TRBV20-1 CSAIPGTTYSNQPQHF TGCAGTGCTATCCCCGGGACAACCTATAGCAATCAGCCCCAGCATTTT
NA TRBD2 TRBJ2-3 TRBV4-1 CASSQGDWREGRDTQYF TGCGCCAGCAGCCAAGGAGACTGGCGGGAGGGCCGCGATACGCAGTATTTT
many NA TRBJ2-6 TRBV12-3/TRBV12-4 CAISGANVLTF TGTGCAATCTCTGGGGCCAACGTCCTGACTTTC
many NA TRBJ1-5 TRBV5-1 CASSLEGSPQPQHF TGCGCCAGCAGCTTGGAAGGGAGCCCTCAGCCCCAGCATTTT
NA TRBD2 TRBJ2-5 TRBV6-5 CASSSRTSGGETQYF TGTGCCAGCAGTTCCCGGACTAGCGGGGGAGAGACCCAGTACTTC
NA NA TRBJ1-1 TRBV28 CASSFRQPNTEAFF TGTGCCAGCAGTTTCAGACAGCCAAACACTGAAGCTTTCTTT